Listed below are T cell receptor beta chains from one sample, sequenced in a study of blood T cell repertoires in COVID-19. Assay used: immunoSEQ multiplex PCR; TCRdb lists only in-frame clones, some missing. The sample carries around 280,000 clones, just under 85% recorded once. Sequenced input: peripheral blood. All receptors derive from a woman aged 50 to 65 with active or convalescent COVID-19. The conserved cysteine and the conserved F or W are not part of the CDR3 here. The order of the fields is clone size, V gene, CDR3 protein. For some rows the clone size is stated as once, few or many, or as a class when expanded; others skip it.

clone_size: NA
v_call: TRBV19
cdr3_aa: ASASYEWGRSTDTQY

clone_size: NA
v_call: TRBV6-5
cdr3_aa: ASSGTGEALH

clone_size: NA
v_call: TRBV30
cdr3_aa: AWKPRDTQY

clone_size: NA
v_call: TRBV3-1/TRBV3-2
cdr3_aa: ASSQTGFTGNTIY

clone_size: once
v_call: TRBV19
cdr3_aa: ASSIEQGFDYGYT

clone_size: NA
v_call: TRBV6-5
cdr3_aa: ASTISHEASNEQF

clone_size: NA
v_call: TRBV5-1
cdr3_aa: ASSPEGRNTEAF

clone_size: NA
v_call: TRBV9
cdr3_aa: ASSVEGTGGLTEAF

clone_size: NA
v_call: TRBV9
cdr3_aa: ASSAGTAVEAF

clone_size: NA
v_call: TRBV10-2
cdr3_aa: ARFRAPLAGGPGDEQF

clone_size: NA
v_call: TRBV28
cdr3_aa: ASSRYRWATNYGYT

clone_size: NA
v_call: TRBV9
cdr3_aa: ASSPARGLSVEAF

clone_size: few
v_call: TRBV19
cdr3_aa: ASSIDGTYNEQF

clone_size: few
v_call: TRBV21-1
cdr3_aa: ASSNPGTQAPLTDTQY

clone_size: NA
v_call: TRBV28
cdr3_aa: ASSRDLASPLH

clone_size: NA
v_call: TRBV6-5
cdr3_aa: ASSYGGQGSTDTQY

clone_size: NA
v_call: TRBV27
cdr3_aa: ASNPGTGALSNYGYT

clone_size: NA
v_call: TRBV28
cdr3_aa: ASRLQGSPYEQY

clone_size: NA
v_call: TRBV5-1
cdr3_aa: ASSLAGTAGTQY

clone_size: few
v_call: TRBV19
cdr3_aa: ASSYNRDQPQH

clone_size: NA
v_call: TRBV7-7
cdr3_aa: ASSLALCFRDFLRSNQPQH

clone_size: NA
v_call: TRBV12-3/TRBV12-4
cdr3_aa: ASTRKWGDGYT

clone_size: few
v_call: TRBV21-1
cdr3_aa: ASSNLDRGVPEAF

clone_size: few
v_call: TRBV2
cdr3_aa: ASSDQRRLF

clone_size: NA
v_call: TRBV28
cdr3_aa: ASSLGRANNSPLH

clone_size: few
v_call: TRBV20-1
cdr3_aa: SASEVAGGDTQY